Listed here are 24 T cell receptor beta chains from one sample, sequenced in a study of T cell responses to AZD1222 COVID-19 vaccine. This table comes from immunoSEQ multiplex PCR, and its TCRdb copy is limited to in-frame clones, with some not included. The sample includes around 130,000 clones, roughly 89% of them seen just once. Sequenced here: peripheral blood, sampled 28 days after the second AZD1222 dose. The receptor set was obtained from an adult who received the AZD1222 COVID-19 vaccine.

The V gene is TRBV7-3, the J gene TRBJ2-7, with 7 bases aligning to TRBD1. Germline-derived CDR1 and CDR2 are SGHTA and FQGTGA. The CDR3 is 13 amino acids. The V segment lost 5 bases and the J segment 6 bases; nucleotides outside the gene matches: 7. CDR3 residues: CASSRGQAGEQYF. The CDR3 DNA follows: TGTGCCAGCAGCCGCGGACAGGCTGGCGAGCAGTACTTC.

V usage is TRBV28 and J usage is TRBJ2-7, with D possibly being TRBD1 or TRBD2 (9 bases each). CDR1 and CDR2 (germline): MDHEN, SYDVKM. Between the trimmed V and J ends, which lost 5 bases and 3 bases, there was a span of 35 bases. This CDR3 comprises 21 residues. For the CDR3, the DNA is TGTGCCAGCAGTGGAGTCCCGGGACAGGGCAAATCAGCGGGAGGACTCTACGAGCAGTACTTC. It yields the protein CASSGVPGQGKSAGGLYEQYF.

Note on this clone: Because the CDR3's place on the DNA is in doubt, the DNA is left out and the CDR3 is given as listed by TCRdb. The chain has TRBV3-1 (or the pseudogene TRBV3-2) and TRBJ2-7; the table's D call of TRBD1 was not tested on the DNA. The CDR3 is 16 residues long, ends included. Per germline, CDR1 LGHDT and CDR2 YNNKEL (reference sequence). The CDR3 spells CASSQDWAQGTPVPYF.

The chain has TRBV5-1 and TRBJ2-7, with TRBD1 matching 7 bases. The V gene's germline CDR1 is SGHRS and CDR2 YFSETQ. This CDR3 has 13 amino acids. J was trimmed by 9 bases and V by 0 bases; bases with no gene match: 6. This CDR3 is CASSLGQGSVQYF. CDR3 DNA sequence: TGCGCCAGCAGCTTGGGACAGGGATCCGTGCAGTACTTC.

CDR3 sequence reads: CATSDRQGWAFF. The CDR3, as DNA: TGTGCCACCAGTGATCGACAGGGTTGGGCTTTCTTT. V is TRBV24-1 and J is TRBJ1-1; 7 bases map to TRBD1. The CDR3 is 12 residues long. J gave up 11 bases and V 3 bases, and 5 bases lay outside the gene matches. Per germline, CDR1 KGHDR and CDR2 SFDVKD.

Note on this clone: The sample holds other DNA sequences that translate to the same CDR3. The chain couples TRBV18 to TRBJ1-3, with 10 bases aligning to TRBD1. The J segment lost 4 bases and the V segment lost 3 bases, leaving 3 bases of the junction unmatched. The CDR3 spans 15 residues. CDR1 KGHSH and CDR2 LQKENI come from the germline V gene. The CDR3 DNA is TGTGCCAGCTCACCGGGACAGGGGTTCGGAAACACCATATATTTT. Translating it yields CASSPGQGFGNTIYF.

The chain couples TRBV19 to TRBJ1-5, with a weak D call TRBD1 (5 bases). Trimming shortened V by 6 bases and J by 7 bases, and 19 bases separated the two germline ends. CDR3 length equals 15 residues. Per the germline V gene, CDR1 is LNHDA and CDR2 is SQIVND (reference sequence). DNA for the CDR3: TGTGCCAGTAGCAGTCCCAGGGTTGGCGGGCAGCCCCAGCATTTT. Amino acids: CASSSPRVGGQPQHF.

The chain recombines TRBV3-1 (or the pseudogene TRBV3-2) with TRBJ2-5; 11 bases agree with TRBD2. The V and J ends lost 4 bases and 4 bases, in that order; junction bases with no gene match: 5. The germline CDR1 and CDR2 sequences are LGHDT and YNNKEL (reference sequence). The CDR3 totals 15 residues. DNA for the CDR3: TGTGCCAGCAGCCGACTAGCGGGAAAGGGAGAGACCCAGTACTTC. Residues: CASSRLAGKGETQYF.

The chain has TRBV28 and TRBJ2-1; possible D gene TRBD1, 6 bases. The CDR3 is 18 residues long. Germline CDR1 and CDR2: MDHEN and SYDVKM. V was trimmed by 4 bases and J by 0 bases, leaving 19 bases between them. The CDR3 region has the DNA TGTGCCAGCAGTTCACCTGCCGACAGGACGGGCTCCTACAATGAGCAGTTCTTC. Protein product: CASSSPADRTGSYNEQFF.

The chain is built from TRBV7-5 and TRBJ2-7; whether TRBD2, the table's D call, matches the DNA was not checked. TRBV7-5 is a documented pseudogene. This CDR3 region has 10 residues. CDR3 sequence: CATYSWEQYF. CDR3 coding DNA: TGTGCCACCTACTCTTGGGAGCAGTACTTC.

The gene calls are TRBV4-3 and TRBJ2-3; 7 nucleotides match TRBD2. The CDR3 has 13 residues. Looked up from germline, CDR1 is LGHNA and CDR2 is YSLEER. The V gene end was trimmed by 0 bases and the J gene end by 12 bases; junction bases not matched to a gene: 6. The CDR3 is CASSQDGLGFQYF. The CDR3 DNA is TGCGCCAGCAGCCAAGATGGACTAGGCTTTCAGTATTTT.

As DNA, the CDR3 is TGCGCCAGCAGCGTCGGCGGGGCCCTAGAAGAAAAACTGTTTTTT. Encoded protein: CASSVGGALEEKLFF. This sequence joins TRBV5-1 and TRBJ1-4, with D possibly being TRBD1 (5 bases). The CDR3 has 15 amino acids. V lost 4 bases to trimming and J lost 8 bases, with 18 bases between them. In germline, CDR1 is SGHRS, CDR2 YFSETQ. The complete variable domain, with remaining parts taken from reference TRBV5-1 and TRBJ1-4, reads KAGVTQTPRYLIKTRGQQVTLSCSPISGHRSVSWYQQTPGQGLQFLFEYFSETQRNKGNFPGRFSGRQFSNSRSEMNVSTLELGDSALYLCASSVGGALEEKLFFGSGTQLSVL.

J is TRBJ2-2 and V is TRBV28, with D possibly being TRBD1 or TRBD2 (5 bases each). Germline CDR1 reads MDHEN; CDR2 reads SYDVKM. Deletions cut 6 bases from V and 3 bases from J, with 8 bases between. The CDR3 has 13 residues. CDR3 sequence reads: CASRGRYTGELFF. DNA of the CDR3: TGTGCCAGCAGGGGACGGTACACCGGGGAGCTGTTTTTT.

The rearrangement joins TRBV4-2 to TRBJ1-4; D remains ambiguous. The CDR3 is 14 amino acids. The germline CDR1 and CDR2 sequences are LGHNA and YNFKEQ. The ends were cut back, 7 bases at V and 5 bases at J, with 14 bases in the middle. CDR3: CASTLYQSNEKLFF. In DNA form, the CDR3 reads TGTGCCAGCACCCTCTATCAGTCGAATGAAAAACTGTTTTTT.

The chain's CDR3 is CASSFFAGSSVFTDTQYF. The CDR3 bases are TGTGCCAGCAGCTTTTTCGCCGGTAGCTCCGTGTTTACAGATACGCAGTATTTT. The chain combines TRBV7-2 with TRBJ2-3; D uncertain. Per germline, CDR1 SGHTA and CDR2 FQGNSA. Trimming removed 3 bases from V and 3 bases from J, with 22 bases in between. CDR3 length: 18 residues.

The chain combines TRBV24-1 with TRBJ2-5, with 11 bases fitting TRBD2. CDR1 KGHDR and CDR2 SFDVKD come from the germline V gene. The V gene end was trimmed by 3 bases and the J gene end by 1 base; junction bases not matched to a gene: 3. The CDR3 sequence is 16 residues long. DNA for the CDR3: TGTGCCACCAGTGATAACGGACTAGCGGGCCAAGAGACCCAGTACTTC. It is translated as CATSDNGLAGQETQYF.

The count of this clone is one. The chain employs TRBV24-1 and TRBJ2-1; 8 nucleotides line up with TRBD2. J was trimmed by 4 bases and V by 4 bases; bases with no gene match: 8. Germline assignment: CDR1 KGHDR and CDR2 SFDVKD. This CDR3 is 16 amino acids long. CDR3 residues: CATSEARASGYNEQFF. The CDR3 nucleotides are TGTGCCACCAGTGAGGCCCGGGCTAGCGGGTACAATGAGCAGTTCTTC.

J is TRBJ2-3 and V is TRBV9; the match to TRBD2 covers 9 bases. This CDR3 contains 18 residues. After removal of 0 bases from V and 0 bases from J, the junction contained 8 bases not matched to a gene. Germline V gene sequence: CDR1 SGDLS, CDR2 YYNGEE. The CDR3 DNA reads TGTGCCAGCAGCGTAGTGGCTAGCGGGGAAATTAGCACAGATACGCAGTATTTT. Translating it yields CASSVVASGEISTDTQYF.

The chain recombines TRBV7-2 with TRBJ2-5; D is perhaps TRBD2 (6 bases). In germline, CDR1 is SGHTA, CDR2 FQGNSA. Trimming removed 5 bases at V and 4 bases at J, with 17 bases between. The CDR3 is 15 residues long. The CDR3 coding sequence is TGTGCCAGCAGCCTCTCCTGGGGAGGTGTAGAGACCCAGTACTTC. It yields the protein CASSLSWGGVETQYF.

This chain connects TRBV27 to TRBJ1-1; perhaps TRBD1 as D (6 bases). Germline-derived CDR1 and CDR2 are MNHEY and SMNVEV (reference sequence). The CDR3 length is 17 residues. V was clipped by 0 bases and J by 1 base, with 15 bases between them. Here the CDR3 reads CASSLSRGVFGNTEAFF. CDR3 DNA: TGTGCCAGCAGTTTATCGAGGGGGGTCTTCGGGAACACTGAAGCTTTCTTT.

V usage is TRBV7-2 and J usage is TRBJ2-7; D is unresolved. CDR3 length: 15 residues. V was clipped by 5 bases and J by 3 bases, with 17 bases between them. Germline-derived CDR1 and CDR2 are SGHTA and FQGNSA. Here the CDR3 DNA reads TGTGCCAGCAGCATCGGACCAAATGCCTACTACGAGCAGTACTTC. The encoded protein is CASSIGPNAYYEQYF.

The chain recombines TRBV28 with TRBJ2-4; D is ambiguous. CDR1 MDHEN and CDR2 SYDVKM come from the germline V gene. Trimming stripped 8 bases from V and 0 bases from J, with 20 bases between. The CDR3 contains 17 residues. CDR3 region: CASGSATTQIAKNIQYF. The DNA of the CDR3 is TGTGCCAGCGGCAGCGCTACTACACAAATAGCCAAAAACATTCAGTACTTC. Full variable domain (outside the CDR3, taken from reference TRBV28 and TRBJ2-4): DVKVTQSSRYLVKRTGEKVFLECVQDMDHENMFWYRQDPGLGLRLIYFSYDVKMKEKGDIPEGYSVSREKKERFSLILESASTNQTSMYLCASGSATTQIAKNIQYFGAGTRLSVL.

The V and J genes are TRBV5-1 and TRBJ2-7; the D gene is possibly TRBD1 (5 bases). V lost 0 bases, J lost 3 bases, and 13 bases lay in between. Germline lookup yields CDR1 SGHRS and CDR2 YFSETQ. The CDR3 has 15 amino acids. The CDR3 DNA is TGCGCCAGCAGCTTGGTACCAGGGATAGGCTACGAGCAGTACTTC. Translated, it gives CASSLVPGIGYEQYF.

In its sample, this clone was seen a few times. The chain couples TRBV14 to TRBJ1-1; D may be TRBD1 (5 bases). V shed 0 bases and J shed 0 bases, with 14 bases lying between them. The CDR3 is 17 residues long. The germline CDR1 and CDR2 sequences are SGHDN and FVKESK. The CDR3 here is CASSQERAGGMNTEAFF. CDR3 DNA sequence: TGTGCCAGCAGCCAAGAAAGGGCGGGGGGGATGAACACTGAAGCTTTCTTT.